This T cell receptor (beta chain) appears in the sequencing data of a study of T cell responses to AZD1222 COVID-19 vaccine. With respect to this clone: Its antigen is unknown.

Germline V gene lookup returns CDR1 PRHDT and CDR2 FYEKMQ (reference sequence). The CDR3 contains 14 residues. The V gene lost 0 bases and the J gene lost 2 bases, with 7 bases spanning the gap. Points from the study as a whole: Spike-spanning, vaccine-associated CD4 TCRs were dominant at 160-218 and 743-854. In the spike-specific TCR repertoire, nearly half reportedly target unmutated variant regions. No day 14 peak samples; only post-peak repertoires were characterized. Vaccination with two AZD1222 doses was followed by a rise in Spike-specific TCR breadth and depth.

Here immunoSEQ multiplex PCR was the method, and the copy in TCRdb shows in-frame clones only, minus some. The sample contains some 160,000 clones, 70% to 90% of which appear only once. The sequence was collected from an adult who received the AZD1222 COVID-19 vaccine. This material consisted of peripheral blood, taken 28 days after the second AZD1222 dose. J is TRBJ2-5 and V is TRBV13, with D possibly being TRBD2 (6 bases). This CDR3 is CASSLGGGQETQYF. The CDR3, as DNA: TGTGCCAGCAGCTTAGGCGGGGGACAAGAGACCCAGTACTTC.